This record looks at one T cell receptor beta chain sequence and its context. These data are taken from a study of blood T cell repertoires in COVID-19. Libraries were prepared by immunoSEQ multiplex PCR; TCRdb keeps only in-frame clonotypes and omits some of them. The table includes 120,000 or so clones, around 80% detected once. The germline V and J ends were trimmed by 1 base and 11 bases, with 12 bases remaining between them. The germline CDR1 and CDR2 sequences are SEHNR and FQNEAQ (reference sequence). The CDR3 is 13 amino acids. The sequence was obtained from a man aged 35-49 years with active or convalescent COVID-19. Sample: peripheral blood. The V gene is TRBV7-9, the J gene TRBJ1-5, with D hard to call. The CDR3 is CASSLDRSMAQHF. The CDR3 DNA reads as TGTGCCAGCAGCTTAGACCGGTCGATGGCCCAGCATTTT.